A single sample gave rise to the 22 T cell receptor beta chains below, sequenced in a study of blood T cells in healthy people across ages. A sample-barcoded 5' primer and a J-beta primer mix were used in a second PCR of about 7 to 12 cycles. One entry per CDR3 protein, called by TCRdb with MiXCR from the 5' RACE reads. The table has some 1.4 million distinct CDR3 sequences, 40% to 50% seen once. Input material: blood. The origin of the receptors is a woman between 18 and 30 years old in good health.

This clonotype was detected once. This sequence joins TRBV6-6 and TRBJ2-5; D perhaps matches TRBD1 (6 bases). Between the trimmed V and J ends, which lost 6 bases and 3 bases, there was a span of 11 bases. Germline CDR1 reads MNHNY; CDR2 reads SVGAGI (reference sequence). CDR3 length: 13 residues. The CDR3: CASRKDREETQYF. CDR3 sequence (DNA): TGTGCCAGCAGAAAGGACAGAGAAGAGACCCAGTACTTC.

This clonotype was detected ten times or more. The chain joins TRBV12-3 or TRBV12-4 to TRBJ2-7, with 8 bases lining up with TRBD2. The CDR3 totals 13 residues. V trimming: 3 bases; J trimming: 3 bases; junction bases outside the gene matches: 1. The CDR3 reads CASSFTSGYEQYF. In DNA form, the CDR3 reads TGTGCCAGCAGTTTCACTAGCGGCTACGAGCAGTACTTC.

V gene TRBV27 combines with J gene TRBJ2-7; possible D gene TRBD1, 6 bases. V lost 3 bases, J lost 10 bases, and 19 bases lay in between. Germline values: CDR1 MNHEY, CDR2 SMNVEV (reference sequence). The CDR3 extends over 14 amino acids. In DNA, the CDR3 is TGTGCCAGCAGTTTGTTACAGGGTCAAGAGGCCCAGTACTTC. Protein: CASSLLQGQEAQYF.

The chain has TRBV20-1 and TRBJ2-7; 7 bases agree with TRBD2. Trimming at V came to 5 bases and at J to 6 bases, leaving 10 bases not matched to a gene. Germline lookup yields CDR1 DFQATT and CDR2 SNEGSKA (reference sequence). The CDR3 runs 13 residues. For the CDR3, the DNA is TGCAGTGCTGGCCCTAGCGGCGACAGCGAGCAGTACTTC. Protein: CSAGPSGDSEQYF.

There are a few counts of this clonotype. The chain joins TRBV5-1 to TRBJ1-1; the match to TRBD1 covers 8 bases. The CDR3 has 13 amino acids. After removal of 4 bases from V and 5 bases from J, the junction contained 4 bases not matched to a gene. Germline V gene data show CDR1 as SGHRS and CDR2 as YFSETQ. For the CDR3, the DNA is TGCGCCAGCAGCACGGGACAGGTAACTGAAGCTTTCTTT. Encoded protein: CASSTGQVTEAFF.

The rearrangement links TRBV19 to TRBJ1-4; D gene ambiguous. The germline V gene encodes CDR1 LNHDA and CDR2 SQIVND (reference sequence). CDR3 length equals 12 residues. Trimming stripped 8 bases from V and 4 bases from J, with 8 bases between. Here the CDR3 DNA reads TGTGCCAGTCACGCCGGTAATGAAAAACTGTTTTTT. It encodes CASHAGNEKLFF.

Concerning this clonotype itself: A read error may explain this, as a much larger clone is one base away. This chain joins TRBV9 and TRBJ2-5; D unresolved. Germline V gene sequence: CDR1 SGDLS, CDR2 YYNGEE. Between the trimmed V and J ends, which lost 0 bases and 5 bases, there was a span of 2 bases. This CDR3 is 11 amino acids long. CDR3 DNA: TGTGCCAGCAGCGTAGATGAGACCCAGTACTTC. The encoded protein is CASSVDETQYF.

This clonotype was counted a few times. The chain links TRBV20-1 to TRBJ2-2, with TRBD1 identical over 7 bases. The CDR3 spans 14 residues. The V gene end was trimmed by 0 bases and the J gene end by 7 bases; junction bases not matched to a gene: 5. Germline lookup yields CDR1 DFQATT and CDR2 SNEGSKA (reference sequence). Written as DNA, the CDR3 is TGCAGTGCTAGAGATCTAACAGGGGTCGGGGAGCTGTTTTTT. Amino acid sequence: CSARDLTGVGELFF.

V and J are TRBV7-9 and TRBJ2-3; tentatively, D is TRBD2 (6 bases). The V gene lost 1 base and the J gene lost 2 bases, with 7 bases spanning the gap. The germline gives CDR1 SEHNR, CDR2 FQNEAQ (reference sequence). The CDR3 is 14 residues long. CDR3 nucleotides: TGTGCCAGCAGCTTAGTGCGGGACACAGATACGCAGTATTTT. Translating gives CASSLVRDTDTQYF.

The genes are TRBV28 and TRBJ2-2; D ambiguous. Trimming left V 3 bases short and J 3 bases short, with 11 bases between. The CDR3 is 15 amino acids. Germline assignment: CDR1 MDHEN and CDR2 SYDVKM. CDR3 DNA: TGTGCCAGCAGTTTCCGTGGGCGTGACACCGGGGAGCTGTTTTTT. Translation: CASSFRGRDTGELFF.

The chain uses TRBV6-2 or TRBV6-3 and TRBJ2-7; weak D call: TRBD2 (6 bases). V gave up 3 bases and J gave up 5 bases, with 17 bases separating them. From germline, CDR1 is MNHEY and CDR2 SVGEGT. The CDR3 length is 15 residues. The CDR3 protein is CASSYSVTSAHEQYF. CDR3 in DNA: TGTGCCAGCAGTTATTCCGTGACTAGTGCCCACGAGCAGTACTTC.

The rearrangement links TRBV3-1 to TRBJ1-5; D may be TRBD1 (5 bases). Germline-derived CDR1 and CDR2 are LGHDT and YNNKEL (reference sequence). This CDR3 has 15 residues. Trimming took 0 bases from V and 6 from J, leaving 12 bases between them. The CDR3 spells CASSQEAGGAQPQHF. CDR3 nucleotides: TGTGCCAGCAGCCAAGAGGCTGGCGGGGCTCAGCCCCAGCATTTT.

V gene TRBV7-2 combines with J gene TRBJ2-7; D not certain. Per the germline V gene, CDR1 is SGHTA and CDR2 is FQGNSA. Trimming removed 3 bases at V and 3 bases at J, with 9 bases between. The CDR3 covers 13 residues. The CDR3 spells CASSFDGNYEQYF. In DNA form, the CDR3 reads TGTGCCAGCAGCTTCGACGGAAACTACGAGCAGTACTTC.

This clonotype has only a few counts. This chain connects TRBV20-1 to TRBJ2-1; the match to TRBD2 covers 9 bases. This CDR3 is 17 amino acids long. Trimming took 1 base from V and 3 from J; bases not matched to a gene: 10. CDR1 and CDR2 from the germline V gene are DFQATT and SNEGSKA (reference sequence). The CDR3, as DNA: TGCAGTGCTAGAGCCCTTCAGGGGACTAGCAGCTACAATGAGCAGTTCTTC. Residues: CSARALQGTSSYNEQFF.

This clonotype was observed a single time. V usage is TRBV30 and J usage is TRBJ1-2; 10 nucleotides match TRBD1. Germline-derived CDR1 and CDR2 are GTSNPN and SVGIG (reference sequence). Unmatched junction bases numbered 2, after V lost 5 bases and J lost 5 bases. This CDR3 is 12 amino acids long. CDR3 amino acids: CAWDRGHYGYTF. The CDR3 DNA reads TGTGCCTGGGACAGGGGGCATTATGGCTACACCTTC. Full variable domain (remainder filled in from reference TRBV30 and TRBJ1-2): SQTIHQWPATLVQPVGSPLSLECTVEGTSNPNLYWYRQAAGRGLQLLFYSVGIGQISSEVPQNLSASRPQDRQFILSSKKLLLSDSGFYLCAWDRGHYGYTFGSGTRLTVV.

The J gene is TRBJ2-7, the V gene TRBV7-2; TRBD1 matches 9 bases. The junction had 15 bases not matched to a gene; V was cut back by 5 bases and J by 7 bases. The CDR3 has 16 amino acids. Germline CDR1 reads SGHTA; CDR2 reads FQGNSA. The CDR3 reads CASSTYRGQGYNEQYF. The CDR3, as DNA: TGTGCCAGCAGCACTTACAGGGGGCAAGGCTACAATGAGCAGTACTTC.

The chain is built from TRBV9 and TRBJ1-3; TRBD1 is a possible D gene (6 bases). CDR1 SGDLS and CDR2 YYNGEE come from the germline V gene. The CDR3 contains 15 residues. V was trimmed by 3 bases and J by 2 bases, leaving 12 bases between them. The CDR3: CASSGTSGAGNTIYF. The DNA of the CDR3 is TGTGCCAGCAGCGGTACCTCAGGGGCTGGAAACACCATATATTTT.

This clonotype was seen a few times. The rearrangement joins TRBV24-1 to TRBJ2-3; 10 bases are shared with TRBD2. This CDR3 is built from 17 residues. Germline CDR1 is KGHDR and CDR2 is SFDVKD. J gave up 2 bases and V 3 bases, and 7 bases lay outside the gene matches. The CDR3 region has the DNA TGTGCCACCAGTGATAGGGCTAGCGGGGGTTACACAGATACGCAGTATTTT. This sequence encodes CATSDRASGGYTDTQYF.

This rearrangement joins TRBV5-1 to TRBJ2-1; 10 bases fit TRBD2. The J call may be incorrect, as the DNA end agrees better with TRBJ2-7. Germline CDR1 SGHRS, CDR2 YFSETQ. This CDR3 has 19 residues. CDR3 region: CASSLRGLAGANSYNEQYF. The CDR3 region has the DNA TGCGCCAGCAGCTTGAGAGGCCTAGCGGGGGCCAACTCCTACAATGAGCAGTACTTC.

This clonotype was picked up one time. Sequence at one end of the junction differs from germline and may be a read error. This chain joins TRBV29-1 and TRBJ2-1; TRBD1 might be the D (5 bases). Germline V gives CDR1 SQVTM, CDR2 ANQGSEA. The CDR3 consists of 16 residues. The CDR3 DNA sequence: TGCAGCGTTGCGCTGGACATACCTATCTCCTGCAATGAGCAGTTCTTC. Protein product: CSVALDIPISCNEQFF.

The CDR3 nucleotides are TGCGCCAGCAGCGTCCAGTCGGGAGAAGAGACCCAGTACTTC. Translated: CASSVQSGEETQYF. The chain employs TRBV5-1 and TRBJ2-5, with a possible D match to TRBD2 (6 bases). Trimming pared 4 bases from V and 3 bases from J, leaving 13 bases between. Germline-derived CDR1 and CDR2 are SGHRS and YFSETQ. The CDR3 loop spans 14 amino acids.

This chain joins TRBV10-3 and TRBJ2-6; no clear D gene. V gave up 4 bases and J gave up 0 bases, with 7 bases separating them. The CDR3 covers 15 residues. CDR1 ENHRY and CDR2 SYGVKD come from the germline V gene. CDR3 DNA sequence: TGTGCCATCAGTGGAGAGAGCTCTGGGGCCAACGTCCTGACTTTC. Its translation: CAISGESSGANVLTF.